These 10 T cell receptor beta chains were sequenced from one sample in a study of T-cell memory formation after mild COVID-19. In TCRdb, the 5' RACE reads were re-called with MiXCR into one record per CDR3 protein. This table holds 340,000 or so distinct CDR3 sequences, about an eighth found once. The sequenced sample consisted of PBMCs or a T cell subset sorted from them (not recorded which). These receptors were taken from a man younger than 30 who had mild COVID-19 (a few samples of this study predate the infection). Cell type and time point are not known.

CDR3 region: CATMSGANTGELFF. As DNA, the CDR3 is TGTGCCACCATGAGCGGGGCGAACACCGGGGAGCTGTTTTTT. V is TRBV27 and J is TRBJ2-2; TRBD2 agrees at 7 bases. The J segment lost 0 bases and the V segment lost 10 bases, leaving 5 bases of the junction unmatched. Germline CDR1 and CDR2: MNHEY and SMNVEV (reference sequence). The CDR3 is 14 residues long.

V gene TRBV4-1 combines with J gene TRBJ2-7; D remains unclear. The CDR3 sequence is 14 residues long. With 1 base removed from V and 5 bases from J, the gap between germline ends came to 12 bases. Germline CDR1 and CDR2: MGHRA and YSYEKL. CDR3 sequence (DNA): TGCGCCAGCAGCCAAGTAATGGGGATCGACGAGCAGTACTTC. It is translated as CASSQVMGIDEQYF.

This clonotype was found a few times. The V and J genes are TRBV4-3 and TRBJ2-1, with D possibly being TRBD1 (5 bases). This CDR3 has 16 amino acids. Germline V gives CDR1 LGHNA, CDR2 YSLEER. V shed 1 base and J shed 2 bases, with 12 bases lying between them. The CDR3 reads CASSQGQLAPYNEQFF. The CDR3 bases are TGCGCCAGCAGCCAAGGACAGCTCGCACCCTACAATGAGCAGTTCTTC.

This clonotype was counted a few times. The V call is TRBV24-1, the J call TRBJ1-1, with D uncertain. Trimming stripped 4 bases from V and 1 base from J, with 6 bases between. This CDR3 is 13 amino acids long. Germline CDR1 and CDR2: KGHDR and SFDVKD. The CDR3 coding sequence is TGTGCCACCAGTGAACACAGGAACACTGAAGCTTTCTTT. Protein: CATSEHRNTEAFF.

The chain uses TRBV10-3 and TRBJ1-5, with D possibly matching TRBD1 (6 bases). V was cut by 10 bases and J by 2 bases, with 15 bases left in between. Germline V CDR1 and CDR2: ENHRY, SYGVKD. This CDR3 contains 14 residues. In nucleotides, the CDR3 is TGTGCCACCAGGGGCAGGGTGGGCAATCAGCCCCAGCATTTT. It codes for CATRGRVGNQPQHF.

This chain joins TRBV12-5 and TRBJ1-5; D unclear. Germline assignment: CDR1 LGHNT and CDR2 FRNRAP. V was cut by 2 bases and J by 7 bases, with 9 bases left in between. The CDR3 has 13 amino acids. The CDR3 here is CASGLMNGQPQHF. CDR3 nucleotide sequence: TGTGCTAGTGGTTTGATGAACGGGCAGCCCCAGCATTTT.

This clonotype occurred a few times. The chain combines TRBV6-2 or TRBV6-3 with TRBJ2-7, with 8 nucleotides matching TRBD2. Losses at the gene ends were 4 bases for V and 2 bases for J; bases not matched to a gene: 4. The CDR3 is 14 residues long. Germline CDR1 reads MNHEY; CDR2 reads SVGEGT. For the CDR3, the DNA is TGTGCCAGCAGTTTGCGGGGGGCTGCCTACGAGCAGTACGTC. It encodes CASSLRGAAYEQYV.

This clonotype has just a few counts. The chain employs TRBV6-2 or TRBV6-3 and TRBJ2-1; D is perhaps TRBD2 (7 bases). The V gene's germline CDR1 is MNHEY and CDR2 SVGEGT. V lost 2 bases, J lost 9 bases, and 14 bases lay in between. This CDR3 comprises 14 residues. The CDR3: CASSYGAGEGEQFF. The DNA for the CDR3 is TGTGCCAGCAGTTACGGGGCAGGGGAGGGTGAGCAGTTCTTC.

The chain is built from TRBV5-6 and TRBJ2-5, with D uncertain. V lost 4 bases and J lost 0, with 13 bases in between. The CDR3 is 15 residues long. Germline lookup yields CDR1 SGHDT and CDR2 YYEEEE. The CDR3 DNA reads as TGTGCCAGCAGCCGGATTTTACGGTACCAAGAGACCCAGTACTTC. This codes for CASSRILRYQETQYF.

This clonotype was counted a few times. J is TRBJ1-1 and V is TRBV7-3, with TRBD1 matching 8 bases. The CDR3 consists of 13 residues. In germline, CDR1 is SGHTA, CDR2 FQGTGA. Unmatched junction bases numbered 9, after V lost 5 bases and J lost 10 bases. CDR3 bases: TGTGCCAGCAGCCTCGGACAGGGAGGGGGAGCTTTCTTT. Its translation is CASSLGQGGGAFF.